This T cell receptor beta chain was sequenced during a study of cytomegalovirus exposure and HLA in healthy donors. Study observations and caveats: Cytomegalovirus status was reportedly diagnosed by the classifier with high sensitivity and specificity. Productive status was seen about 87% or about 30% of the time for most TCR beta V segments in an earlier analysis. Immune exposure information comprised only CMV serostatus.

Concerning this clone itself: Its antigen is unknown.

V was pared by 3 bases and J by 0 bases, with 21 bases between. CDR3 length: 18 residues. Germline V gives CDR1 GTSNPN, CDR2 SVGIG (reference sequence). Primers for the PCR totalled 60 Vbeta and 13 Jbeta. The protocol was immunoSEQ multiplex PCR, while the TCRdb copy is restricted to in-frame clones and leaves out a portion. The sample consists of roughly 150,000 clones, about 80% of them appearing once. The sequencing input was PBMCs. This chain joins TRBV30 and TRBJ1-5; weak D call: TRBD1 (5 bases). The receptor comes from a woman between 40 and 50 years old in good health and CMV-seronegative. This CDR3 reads CAWSAGRDPLYSNQPQHF. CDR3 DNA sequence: TGTGCCTGGAGCGCCGGGAGGGACCCACTGTATAGCAATCAGCCCCAGCATTTT.